Listed below are T cell receptor beta chains from one sample, sequenced in a study of PD-1 blockade in classical Hodgkin lymphoma. The table came from immunoSEQ multiplex PCR; TCRdb's copy has only in-frame clones and leaves some out. Seen here are 25,000 to 35,000 clones, around 79% observed once, and the top ten hold around 0.62%. The sample was CD4+ T cells from blood, taken before the fourth cycle of nivolumab. These receptors were collected from a human donor with classical Hodgkin lymphoma. Each CDR3 is given with its conserved first and last residue. Each record gives: J gene, D gene, clone size, V gene, CDR3 DNA, CDR3 protein. D genes are given only for firm matches. Rows may omit the clone size; those that give it use once, few, many or a size class.

J: TRBJ2-2
D: -
size: -
V: TRBV7-9
DNA: TGTGCCAGCAGCTTAGTAGCGACCAACACCGGGGAGCTGTTTTTT
CDR3: CASSLVATNTGELFF

J: TRBJ2-6
D: -
size: -
V: TRBV7-6
DNA: TGTGCCAGCAGCTTATCCGGGGGCTCTGGGGCCAACGTCCTGACTTTC
CDR3: CASSLSGGSGANVLTF

J: TRBJ2-6
D: -
size: few
V: TRBV27
DNA: TGTGCCACCAAGGGAGTCTCTGGGGCCAACGTCCTGACTTTC
CDR3: CATKGVSGANVLTF

J: TRBJ2-1
D: TRBD2
size: -
V: TRBV7-9
DNA: TGTGCCAGCAGCTCCTTGACTAGCGGGCAATCCTACAATGAGCAGTTCTTC
CDR3: CASSSLTSGQSYNEQFF

J: TRBJ2-7
D: TRBD2
size: -
V: TRBV4-2
DNA: TGTGCCAGCAGCCAAGACCCCCTAGCGGAGGAAGAGCAGTACTTC
CDR3: CASSQDPLAEEEQYF

J: TRBJ2-2
D: -
size: -
V: TRBV5-1
DNA: TGCGCCAGCAGACTACAGGGTTCCGGGGAGCTGTTTTTT
CDR3: CASRLQGSGELFF

J: TRBJ1-4
D: -
size: -
V: TRBV18
DNA: TGTGCCAGCTCACCTCCCGGGAGGAATAATGAAAAACTGTTTTTT
CDR3: CASSPPGRNNEKLFF

J: TRBJ2-1
D: TRBD2
size: -
V: TRBV5-1
DNA: TGCGCCAGCAGCTCCGGGACTAGCGGCCCCTACAATGAGCAGTTCTTC
CDR3: CASSSGTSGPYNEQFF

J: TRBJ2-3
D: TRBD2
size: -
V: TRBV19
DNA: TGTGCCAGTAGCAGCGGGGGGCCCACAGATACGCAGTATTTT
CDR3: CASSSGGPTDTQYF

J: TRBJ2-7
D: TRBD2
size: once
V: TRBV6-6
DNA: TGTGCCAGCAGCCTCAGGGGACTAGCTTACGAGCAGTACTTC
CDR3: CASSLRGLAYEQYF

J: TRBJ1-4
D: TRBD1
size: -
V: TRBV5-6
DNA: TGTGCCAGCAGATATTTTGCTACAGGGGGCGATGAAAAACTGTTTTTT
CDR3: CASRYFATGGDEKLFF

J: TRBJ2-1
D: TRBD2
size: -
V: TRBV18
DNA: TGTGCCAGCTCACCACCGAGACTAGCGGGGGCCTCCTACAATGAGCAGTTCTTC
CDR3: CASSPPRLAGASYNEQFF

J: TRBJ2-5
D: -
size: -
V: TRBV9
DNA: TGTGCCAGCGGCCTACAGGGGACCCAGTACTTC
CDR3: CASGLQGTQYF

J: TRBJ2-3
D: TRBD1
size: -
V: TRBV5-5
DNA: TGTGCCAGCAGCTTGGAACAGGGGGCAGATACGCAGTATTTT
CDR3: CASSLEQGADTQYF

J: TRBJ2-5
D: -
size: once
V: TRBV9
DNA: TGTGCCAGCAGCCCTCAGAGGGGGATTCAAGAGACCCAGTACTTC
CDR3: CASSPQRGIQETQYF

J: TRBJ2-7
D: -
size: once
V: TRBV27
DNA: TGTGCCAGCAGCGGGGGACCACACTACGAGCAGTACTTC
CDR3: CASSGGPHYEQYF

J: TRBJ2-7
D: -
size: -
V: TRBV6-1
DNA: TGTGCCAGCAGTGCCCCGCGCTCAGGGAACTACGAGCAGTACTTC
CDR3: CASSAPRSGNYEQYF

J: TRBJ1-2
D: -
size: medium-sized
V: TRBV27
DNA: TGTGCCAGCAAGGGGTCAGGGACGGGTGGCTACACCTTC
CDR3: CASKGSGTGGYTF

J: TRBJ2-1
D: -
size: -
V: TRBV10-3
DNA: TGTGCCATCAGCCCCCGGGGCAATGAGCAGTTCTTC
CDR3: CAISPRGNEQFF

J: TRBJ1-2
D: -
size: -
V: TRBV19
DNA: TGTGCCAGTAGTATAGATCTGGCCCTCTATGGCTACACCTTC
CDR3: CASSIDLALYGYTF

J: TRBJ1-4
D: TRBD1
size: few
V: TRBV13
DNA: TGTGCCAGCAGCTCGAGACAGGGTAATGAAAAACTGTTTTTT
CDR3: CASSSRQGNEKLFF

J: TRBJ1-6
D: TRBD1
size: few
V: TRBV2
DNA: TGTGCCAGCCAGACAGGGTATAATTCACCCCTCCACTTT
CDR3: CASQTGYNSPLHF

J: TRBJ1-2
D: -
size: once
V: TRBV19
DNA: TGTGCCAGTAGTGATCGAGGACACGCTAACTATGGCTACACCTTC
CDR3: CASSDRGHANYGYTF

J: TRBJ1-1
D: -
size: -
V: TRBV11-3
DNA: TGTGCCAGCAGCTTCTTGGGGTACACTGAAGCTTTCTTT
CDR3: CASSFLGYTEAFF

J: TRBJ2-7
D: -
size: -
V: TRBV5-4
DNA: TGTGCCAGCAGCTTAACCGGGGGGCCGGTAGGCGAGCAGTACTTC
CDR3: CASSLTGGPVGEQYF

J: TRBJ1-2
D: -
size: -
V: TRBV19
DNA: TGTGCCAGTAAGCTGGGTATCGACTATGGCTACACCTTC
CDR3: CASKLGIDYGYTF

J: TRBJ2-5
D: -
size: -
V: TRBV19
DNA: TGTGCCAGTAGTACTGAGGGAGAGACCCAGTACTTC
CDR3: CASSTEGETQYF

J: TRBJ1-5
D: -
size: few
V: TRBV19
DNA: TGTGCCAGTAGTGACGGAGTCAATCAGCCCCAGCATTTT
CDR3: CASSDGVNQPQHF

J: TRBJ2-2
D: -
size: -
V: TRBV5-1
DNA: TGCGCCAGCAGCCCCGCGACAGGTCCCGGGGAGCTGTTTTTT
CDR3: CASSPATGPGELFF

J: TRBJ1-4
D: -
size: -
V: TRBV28
DNA: TGTGCCAGCAGTTTCGTTTCAGAGAATGAAAAACTGTTTTTT
CDR3: CASSFVSENEKLFF

J: TRBJ2-5
D: TRBD2
size: -
V: TRBV5-4
DNA: TGTGCCAGCAGCCTCTGGACTAGCGGGGGCCAAGAGACCCAGTACTTC
CDR3: CASSLWTSGGQETQYF

J: TRBJ1-1
D: -
size: -
V: TRBV4-3
DNA: TGCGCCAGCAGCCAAGAGCCCCAGGGGTCTGAAGCTTTCTTT
CDR3: CASSQEPQGSEAFF

J: TRBJ2-1
D: TRBD1
size: -
V: TRBV27
DNA: TGTGCCAGCAGTACCAACAGGGGGCGCGGGAATGAGCAGTTCTTC
CDR3: CASSTNRGRGNEQFF

J: TRBJ2-7
D: TRBD1
size: -
V: TRBV6-5
DNA: TGTGCCAGCAGCTTCGGGACAGGGGGGTACGAGCAGTACTTC
CDR3: CASSFGTGGYEQYF

J: TRBJ1-2
D: TRBD1
size: -
V: TRBV19
DNA: TGTGCCAGTAGTATAGATGATCAGGGGGCCTATGGCTACACCTTC
CDR3: CASSIDDQGAYGYTF

J: TRBJ2-3
D: -
size: -
V: TRBV4-1
DNA: TGCGCCAGCAGCCAAGGAGCGGGCACAGATACGCAGTATTTT
CDR3: CASSQGAGTDTQYF

J: TRBJ2-5
D: -
size: -
V: TRBV18
DNA: TGTGCCAGCTCACCCCTGGAAGGGCAAGAGACCCAGTACTTC
CDR3: CASSPLEGQETQYF

J: TRBJ1-4
D: -
size: -
V: TRBV27
DNA: TGTGCCAGCTCCCTTCACGGGACGGATAATGAAAAACTGTTTTTT
CDR3: CASSLHGTDNEKLFF

J: TRBJ2-4
D: -
size: -
V: TRBV23-1
DNA: TGCGCCAGCAGTCAAGCAGAACGGGACGATTTTAAAAACATTCAGTACTTC
CDR3: CASSQAERDDFKNIQYF

J: TRBJ2-3
D: TRBD2
size: -
V: TRBV6-6
DNA: TGTGCCAGCAGTTTATCGGGACTAGGTGGATGGGATACGCAGTATTTT
CDR3: CASSLSGLGGWDTQYF

J: TRBJ1-5
D: -
size: -
V: TRBV19
DNA: TGTGCCAGTAGTATATTACGGGGGGGGACTCAGCCCCAGCATTTT
CDR3: CASSILRGGTQPQHF

J: TRBJ1-2
D: TRBD1
size: -
V: TRBV6-5
DNA: TGTGCCAGCAGAACCTCCGGGACAGGGGCTTATTGGACCTTC
CDR3: CASRTSGTGAYWTF

J: TRBJ2-7
D: -
size: -
V: TRBV6-5
DNA: TGTGCCAGCAGTCCCGGGGTGTACGAGCAGTACTTC
CDR3: CASSPGVYEQYF

J: TRBJ2-5
D: -
size: few
V: TRBV10-3
DNA: TGTGCCATCAGTGAATCAGCAGGGGCGCGGGAGACCCAGTACTTC
CDR3: CAISESAGARETQYF

J: TRBJ2-3
D: -
size: -
V: TRBV19
DNA: TGTGCCAGTAGTATAGATCTCGGCTCTGTCAGAGACACGCAGTATTTT
CDR3: CASSIDLGSVRDTQYF

J: TRBJ1-2
D: TRBD1
size: -
V: TRBV4-2
DNA: TGTGCCAGCAGCTTATCTCGGACAGGGGGCAACTATGGCTACACCTTC
CDR3: CASSLSRTGGNYGYTF

J: TRBJ2-7
D: -
size: -
V: TRBV4-1
DNA: TGCGCCAGCAGCCAAGACACACTTCGGGGCGAGCAGTACTTC
CDR3: CASSQDTLRGEQYF

J: TRBJ2-2
D: -
size: -
V: TRBV7-2
DNA: TGTGCCAGCAGCCCGTACTACACCGGGGAGCTGTTTTTT
CDR3: CASSPYYTGELFF

J: TRBJ2-3
D: -
size: -
V: TRBV7-9
DNA: TGTGCCAGCAGCTCAGGGAGTTTCACAGATACGCAGTATTTT
CDR3: CASSSGSFTDTQYF

J: TRBJ2-5
D: -
size: -
V: TRBV5-1
DNA: TGCGCCAGCAGCTTAGGGGGTAACTTCCAAGAGACCCAGTACTTC
CDR3: CASSLGGNFQETQYF

J: TRBJ2-1
D: -
size: -
V: TRBV10-3
DNA: TGTGCCATCAGTGAGTGGGAGAGGGGAAATGAGCAGTTCTTC
CDR3: CAISEWERGNEQFF